A selection of T cell receptor beta chains follows, all from one sample in a study of cytomegalovirus exposure and HLA in healthy donors. Data came from immunoSEQ multiplex PCR; TCRdb stores just in-frame clones and leaves some out. The repertoire includes around 190,000 clones, over 70% of them detected once, and approximately 1.5% sits in the top ten. The sequenced material came from PBMCs. The origin of the receptors is a woman aged 18-29 years in good health and CMV-seronegative. Each CDR3 is given with its conserved first and last residue. A D gene is named only where the DNA matches it firmly. Part of the rows lack a size; the others show once, few, many or a class for expanded clones.

D gene: .; V gene: TRBV28; clone size: .; J gene: TRBJ1-5; CDR3 protein: CASSSFSNQPQHF
D gene: TRBD1; V gene: TRBV29-1; clone size: once; J gene: TRBJ1-3; CDR3 protein: CSAGADREFGNTIYF
D gene: .; V gene: TRBV9; clone size: .; J gene: TRBJ2-3; CDR3 protein: CASSVAGRSADTQYF
D gene: TRBD1; V gene: TRBV4-2; clone size: .; J gene: TRBJ2-3; CDR3 protein: CASSQVRRDSYTDTQYF
D gene: .; V gene: TRBV9; clone size: .; J gene: TRBJ2-5; CDR3 protein: CASSQTPTETQYF
D gene: .; V gene: TRBV2; clone size: .; J gene: TRBJ1-5; CDR3 protein: CASIGGVSQPQHF
D gene: .; V gene: TRBV6-1; clone size: .; J gene: TRBJ2-5; CDR3 protein: CASSVDSRAETQYF
D gene: .; V gene: TRBV2; clone size: .; J gene: TRBJ1-2; CDR3 protein: CASFISSGRDKEDYGYTF
D gene: TRBD1; V gene: TRBV7-9; clone size: .; J gene: TRBJ2-7; CDR3 protein: CASDRGDRGYEQYF
D gene: .; V gene: TRBV4-1; clone size: .; J gene: TRBJ1-6; CDR3 protein: CASSQGTVPSLHF
D gene: TRBD2; V gene: TRBV27; clone size: .; J gene: TRBJ2-2; CDR3 protein: CASGGLAGGLGTGELFF
D gene: TRBD2; V gene: TRBV5-1; clone size: .; J gene: TRBJ2-7; CDR3 protein: CASSLVSGAYEQYF
D gene: TRBD1; V gene: TRBV15; clone size: .; J gene: TRBJ2-5; CDR3 protein: CATSPDRGIETQYF
D gene: .; V gene: TRBV6-4; clone size: few; J gene: TRBJ2-3; CDR3 protein: CASSETGDTDTQYF
D gene: TRBD1; V gene: TRBV29-1; clone size: .; J gene: TRBJ2-1; CDR3 protein: CSVLDGQGASDNEQFF
D gene: TRBD1; V gene: TRBV6-1; clone size: .; J gene: TRBJ1-4; CDR3 protein: CASSPGTDYEKLFF
D gene: .; V gene: TRBV6-6; clone size: .; J gene: TRBJ2-7; CDR3 protein: CASSYSGHSSYEQYF
D gene: TRBD1; V gene: TRBV5-1; clone size: .; J gene: TRBJ2-2; CDR3 protein: CASSLQGQGYSGELFF
D gene: .; V gene: TRBV6-5; clone size: .; J gene: TRBJ2-3; CDR3 protein: CASSYQEPPRTDTQYF
D gene: TRBD1; V gene: TRBV5-5; clone size: .; J gene: TRBJ1-5; CDR3 protein: CASSLTGDSNQPQHF
D gene: .; V gene: TRBV10-3; clone size: .; J gene: TRBJ1-2; CDR3 protein: CAISEPPTVAYGYTF
D gene: TRBD1; V gene: TRBV4-1; clone size: .; J gene: TRBJ2-5; CDR3 protein: CASSQGQGAGETQYF
D gene: .; V gene: TRBV25-1; clone size: once; J gene: TRBJ2-7; CDR3 protein: CASIMGPYEQYF
D gene: .; V gene: TRBV7-6; clone size: .; J gene: TRBJ2-6; CDR3 protein: CASSSNRVSGANVLTF
D gene: .; V gene: TRBV11-1; clone size: .; J gene: TRBJ2-7; CDR3 protein: CATGDRDEQYF
D gene: TRBD2; V gene: TRBV7-2; clone size: .; J gene: TRBJ2-7; CDR3 protein: CASSLLAGGPLGTSYEQYF
D gene: .; V gene: TRBV7-7; clone size: .; J gene: TRBJ2-3; CDR3 protein: CASSPTAADTQYF
D gene: TRBD1; V gene: TRBV5-1; clone size: .; J gene: TRBJ2-5; CDR3 protein: CASSSSGTAETQYF
D gene: TRBD1; V gene: TRBV19; clone size: .; J gene: TRBJ2-3; CDR3 protein: CASSPRTGGRGDTQYF
D gene: .; V gene: TRBV14; clone size: .; J gene: TRBJ1-1; CDR3 protein: CASSQGQNTEAFF
D gene: .; V gene: TRBV7-3; clone size: .; J gene: TRBJ1-1; CDR3 protein: CASSLTSGGNTEAFF
D gene: .; V gene: TRBV5-4; clone size: .; J gene: TRBJ2-7; CDR3 protein: CASSLKSGHSEQYF
D gene: .; V gene: TRBV7-7; clone size: .; J gene: TRBJ1-4; CDR3 protein: CASSLGMGANEKLFF
D gene: TRBD1; V gene: TRBV27; clone size: .; J gene: TRBJ1-4; CDR3 protein: CASRIKGQGVRGEKLFF
D gene: TRBD1; V gene: TRBV2; clone size: .; J gene: TRBJ2-2; CDR3 protein: CASSQGEGTGELFF
D gene: .; V gene: TRBV9; clone size: .; J gene: TRBJ2-3; CDR3 protein: CASSSSERRTDTQYF
D gene: TRBD2; V gene: TRBV6-5; clone size: .; J gene: TRBJ2-7; CDR3 protein: CASSYWREGPEQYF
D gene: .; V gene: TRBV28; clone size: .; J gene: TRBJ2-3; CDR3 protein: CASSLRRLAPSRASTDTQYF
D gene: .; V gene: TRBV5-1; clone size: .; J gene: TRBJ2-2; CDR3 protein: CASSLDYSGTGELFF
D gene: TRBD1; V gene: TRBV6-1; clone size: .; J gene: TRBJ1-6; CDR3 protein: CASSVTRPRQGWNSPLHF